The 23 T cell receptor beta chains below all came from one sample that was sequenced in a study of PD-1 blockade in classical Hodgkin lymphoma. TCRdb's copy holds only in-frame clones and misses some; the assay was immunoSEQ multiplex PCR. The table has almost 2,000 clones, over 80% seen once. The time point is: cycle 4 day 1 (C4D1), after 5 to 7 weeks of nivolumab. No patient escaped relapse after autologous stem cell transplantation, and brentuximab vedotin exposure varied. Researchers report purifying CD4+ T cells from thawed PBMCs by magnetic negative selection. The starting material was CD4+ T cells from blood, obtained before the fourth cycle of nivolumab. These TCRs come from a human donor with classical Hodgkin lymphoma.

The rearrangement uses TRBV18 and TRBJ1-3, with D perhaps matching TRBD1 (6 bases). The CDR3 loop spans 12 amino acids. The V gene lost 2 bases and the J gene lost 12 bases, with 11 bases spanning the gap. Germline V gene data show CDR1 as KGHSH and CDR2 as LQKENI. CDR3 in amino acids: CASSPVGGHIYF. CDR3 DNA: TGTGCCAGCTCACCAGTCGGGGGGCACATATATTTT.

The count of this clone is one. This sequence joins TRBV9 and TRBJ2-2; 7 bases are a match to TRBD1. With V trimmed by 4 bases and J by 6 bases, 18 bases remained unmatched. The CDR3 runs to 18 residues. Germline V gene lookup returns CDR1 SGDLS and CDR2 YYNGEE. This CDR3 is CASSPRLPGQSFPGELFF. For the CDR3, the DNA is TGTGCCAGCAGCCCCAGACTTCCGGGACAGTCATTCCCCGGGGAGCTGTTTTTT.

This clone was observed a single time. The chain recombines TRBV5-1 with TRBJ2-2, with TRBD2 as a possible D gene (6 bases). Trimming stripped 4 bases from V and 5 bases from J, with 15 bases between. The CDR3 has 15 residues. The germline CDR1 and CDR2 sequences are SGHRS and YFSETQ. In DNA form, the CDR3 reads TGCGCCAGCAGCGTAGGGACTTCACAGACCGGGGAGCTGTTTTTT. Encoded protein: CASSVGTSQTGELFF.

V gene TRBV5-1 combines with J gene TRBJ2-7, with unresolved D. The CDR3 extends over 15 amino acids. Germline-derived CDR1 and CDR2 are SGHRS and YFSETQ. Trimming stripped 0 bases from V and 0 bases from J, with 10 bases between. CDR3 DNA sequence: TGCGCCAGCAGCTTGGTGGGCAGCAGCTCCTACGAGCAGTACTTC. Its translation is CASSLVGSSSYEQYF.

In its sample, this clone was seen a few times. The J gene is TRBJ2-1, the V gene TRBV10-1; D may be TRBD2 (5 bases). Germline assignment: CDR1 WNHNN and CDR2 SYGVQD (reference sequence). The length of the CDR3 is 16 residues. Trimming removed 3 bases from V and 8 bases from J, with 20 bases in between. CDR3 coding DNA: TGCGCCAGCAGTGACAGGAATGCGAGGGAGAGTTATGAGCAGTTCTTC. Protein sequence: CASSDRNARESYEQFF.

The chain has TRBV7-9 and TRBJ2-2; tentatively, D is TRBD2 (6 bases). Germline loops: CDR1 SEHNR, CDR2 FQNEAQ (reference sequence). The CDR3 is made up of 14 amino acids. The V and J ends lost 3 bases and 3 bases respectively, with 8 bases between them. The CDR3 here is CASSFPGDTGELFF. CDR3 in DNA: TGTGCCAGCAGCTTCCCGGGGGACACCGGGGAGCTGTTTTTT.

The CDR3 nucleotides are TGTGCCAGCAGCTCCCCGGACAATGAGCAGTTCTTC. This gives the protein CASSSPDNEQFF. The chain carries TRBV11-3 and TRBJ2-1; unclear D gene. V lost 4 bases and J lost 5, with 6 bases in between. The CDR3 covers 12 residues. Germline CDR1 and CDR2: SGHNT and YENEEA.

The chain links TRBV7-8 to TRBJ1-1; D is uncertain. With 0 bases removed from V and 2 bases from J, the gap between germline ends came to 10 bases. Germline V CDR1 and CDR2: SGHVS, FQNEAQ. The CDR3 is 15 amino acids. The CDR3 loop reads CASSLAKGFNTEAFF. The CDR3 region has the DNA TGTGCCAGCAGCTTAGCAAAAGGGTTTAACACTGAAGCTTTCTTT.

Written as DNA, the CDR3 is TGTGCCAGCAGTGAAGTTAGCGGGGGGGCCGAGACCCAGTACTTC. Translated: CASSEVSGGAETQYF. The chain carries TRBV6-1 and TRBJ2-5; 11 bases agree with TRBD2. This CDR3 has 15 amino acids. The V segment lost 1 base and the J segment 5 bases; nucleotides outside the gene matches: 3. The germline CDR1 and CDR2 sequences are MNHNS and SASEGT.

J is TRBJ1-3 and V is TRBV5-5, with TRBD1 as a possible D gene (6 bases). This CDR3 contains 16 residues. Germline assignment: CDR1 SGHKS and CDR2 YYEKEE (reference sequence). Trimming took 1 base from V and 2 from J, leaving 13 bases between them. The CDR3 loop reads CASSLTGRLTGNTIYF. CDR3 nucleotides: TGTGCCAGCAGCTTGACAGGGAGGTTAACTGGAAACACCATATATTTT.

The rearrangement links TRBV4-1 to TRBJ2-7; maybe TRBD1 (6 bases). The ends were cut back, 4 bases at V and 4 bases at J, with 20 bases in the middle. Germline V gene sequence: CDR1 MGHRA, CDR2 YSYEKL. The length of the CDR3 is 16 residues. For the CDR3, the DNA is TGCGCCAGCAGCCCAAGGCAGGGGACCTTCGTTTACGAGCAGTACTTC. The encoded protein is CASSPRQGTFVYEQYF.

This chain uses TRBV6-1 with TRBJ1-5; D is possibly TRBD1 (6 bases). Germline CDR1 is MNHNS and CDR2 is SASEGT. The CDR3 runs 19 residues. The V end was cut by 1 base, the J end by 0 bases, with 19 bases between. This chain's CDR3 is CASSEDPTQGTNSNQPQHF. DNA of the CDR3: TGTGCCAGCAGTGAAGATCCGACCCAGGGGACAAATAGCAATCAGCCCCAGCATTTT.

CDR3 amino acids: CASSIGLAERDTQYF. In DNA form, the CDR3 reads TGTGCCAGTAGTATAGGTCTAGCGGAGAGAGATACGCAGTATTTT. This chain connects TRBV19 to TRBJ2-3, with 7 bases that match TRBD2. The CDR3 has 15 amino acids. The germline V gene has CDR1 LNHDA and CDR2 SQIVND (reference sequence). J gave up 5 bases and V 1 base, and 6 bases lay outside the gene matches.

The sample holds a few counts of this clone. The chain links TRBV19 to TRBJ1-4; D is unclear. Trimming cost V 3 bases and J 6 bases, with 17 bases left between them. Germline V gives CDR1 LNHDA, CDR2 SQIVND (reference sequence). CDR3 length: 16 residues. DNA for the CDR3: TGTGCCAGTAGTATCTGGGCCTCGGTCCGTGATGAAAAACTGTTTTTT. It codes for CASSIWASVRDEKLFF.

This clone was detected only once. The chain recombines TRBV10-3 with TRBJ1-1; the D gene is possibly TRBD1 (6 bases). The CDR3 is made up of 15 amino acids. Trimming pared 6 bases from V and 1 base from J, leaving 15 bases between. CDR1 and CDR2 (germline): ENHRY, SYGVKD. CDR3 protein: CAIRSDSLQNTEAFF. The CDR3 DNA sequence: TGTGCCATCAGGTCGGACAGCCTTCAGAACACTGAAGCTTTCTTT.

The chain joins TRBV5-8 to TRBJ1-5; no definite D call. The V end lost 7 bases, the J end lost 4 bases, and 12 bases lay between the germline ends. The germline CDR1 and CDR2 sequences are SGHTS and YDEGEE. The CDR3 consists of 13 residues. The CDR3 spells CASGRMGNQPQHF. The CDR3 region has the DNA TGTGCCAGCGGCCGGATGGGAAATCAGCCCCAGCATTTT.

This sequence joins TRBV6-5 and TRBJ2-4; D may be TRBD1 (6 bases). The V and J ends lost 6 bases and 0 bases respectively, with 12 bases between them. This CDR3 is 15 amino acids long. Germline values: CDR1 MNHEY, CDR2 SVGAGI. This CDR3 reads CASSQGTLAKNIQYF. In nucleotides, the CDR3 is TGTGCCAGCAGCCAGGGGACCCTAGCCAAAAACATTCAGTACTTC.

The V and J genes are TRBV7-3 and TRBJ2-2; D gene unclear. The CDR3 consists of 17 residues. The germline gives CDR1 SGHTA, CDR2 FQGTGA. V gave up 5 bases and J gave up 0 bases, with 16 bases separating them. CDR3 region: CASSPHRHYTNTGELFF. Written as DNA, the CDR3 is TGTGCCAGCAGCCCCCACCGCCATTACACGAACACCGGGGAGCTGTTTTTT.

V usage is TRBV7-8 and J usage is TRBJ2-7; possibly TRBD1 for D (6 bases). V was pared by 1 base and J by 6 bases, with 25 bases between. Germline CDR1 reads SGHVS; CDR2 reads FQNEAQ. This CDR3 contains 18 residues. The CDR3 nucleotides are TGTGCCAGCAGCTTAGAGAGTGCAGGGGTCGACCGAAGGCGCGAGCAGTACTTC. The encoded protein is CASSLESAGVDRRREQYF.

The V call is TRBV5-6, the J call TRBJ2-6, with 12 positions matching TRBD1. V lost 3 bases and J lost 0; bases outside the gene matches: 4. Germline loops: CDR1 SGHDT, CDR2 YYEEEE. CDR3 length: 18 residues. CDR3 region: CASSWGDRGLSGANVLTF. The CDR3 DNA is TGTGCCAGCAGCTGGGGGGACAGGGGGCTCTCTGGGGCCAACGTCCTGACTTTC.

The chain employs TRBV2 and TRBJ2-1; either TRBD1 or TRBD2 may fit D (5 bases each). Trimming removed 7 bases from V and 3 bases from J, with 16 bases in between. CDR3 size: 15 residues. Germline V CDR1 and CDR2: SNHLY, FYNNEI. The CDR3 nucleotides read TGTGCCAGCAAAACGGGACCGACCTTCTACAATGAGCAGTTCTTC. The encoded protein is CASKTGPTFYNEQFF.

This chain uses TRBV18 with TRBJ2-6; D not resolved. The germline V and J ends were trimmed by 0 bases and 1 base, with 7 bases remaining between them. The CDR3 has 16 amino acids. From germline, CDR1 is KGHSH and CDR2 LQKENI. The CDR3 sequence is CASSPPYGSGANVLTF. DNA of the CDR3: TGTGCCAGCTCACCACCGTACGGATCTGGGGCCAACGTCCTGACTTTC.

The chain recombines TRBV15 with TRBJ2-5; 11 bases map to TRBD2. CDR1 LNHNV and CDR2 YYDKDF come from the germline V gene (reference sequence). There are 17 residues in the CDR3. The ends lost 1 base at V and 2 bases at J; junction bases unmatched: 6. The DNA for the CDR3 is TGTGCCACCAGCAGAGGTACCCTAGCGGGAGGACAAGAGACCCAGTACTTC. Its translation: CATSRGTLAGGQETQYF. The whole variable domain, remainder taken from reference TRBV15 and TRBJ2-5, is DAMVIQNPRYQVTQFGKPVTLSCSQTLNHNVMYWYQQKSSQAPKLLFHYYDKDFNNEADTPDNFQSRRPNTSFCFLDIRSPGLGDTAMYLCATSRGTLAGGQETQYFGPGTRLLVL.